The 16 T cell receptor beta chains below come from one sample, sequenced in a study of blood T cells in healthy people across ages. Alongside a J-beta primer mix, a sample-barcoded 5' primer served in a second PCR lasting about 7 to 12 cycles. From the 5' RACE reads, TCRdb called clonotypes with MiXCR, one entry per CDR3 protein. This sample has nearly 800,000 distinct CDR3 sequences; approximately 53% occur once, and the top ten carry 20% to 30%. The sequenced sample consisted of blood. The source of these receptors is a man in his forties in good health.

This chain joins TRBV20-1 and TRBJ1-2; unclear D gene. CDR3 length equals 13 residues. Trimming stripped 0 bases from V and 0 bases from J, with 5 bases between. Germline CDR1 and CDR2: DFQATT and SNEGSKA (reference sequence). Written as DNA, the CDR3 is TGCAGTGCTAGAGACGGTGCTAACTATGGCTACACCTTC. Protein product: CSARDGANYGYTF.

The CDR3: CASSLGGLNEQYF. The CDR3 DNA sequence: TGCGCCAGCAGCTTAGGGGGCTTGAATGAGCAGTACTTC. This sequence joins TRBV5-1 and TRBJ2-7, with 7 bases identical to TRBD1. The CDR3 has 13 residues. V lost 2 bases and J lost 7; bases outside the gene matches: 6. Germline CDR1 reads SGHRS; CDR2 reads YFSETQ.

The chain combines TRBV30 with TRBJ2-2, with D possibly being TRBD1 (5 bases). CDR1 is GTSNPN, CDR2 SVGIG, per germline (reference sequence). Trimming cost V 0 bases and J 5 bases, with 7 bases left between them. The CDR3 spans 13 residues. In DNA, the CDR3 is TGTGCCTGGAGTGTACCAGGGACCGGGGAGCTGTTTTTT. Protein sequence: CAWSVPGTGELFF.

Only a few counts were recorded for this clonotype. The chain carries TRBV28 and TRBJ2-5; D is ambiguous. The J call may be wrong; the DNA end is better matched by TRBJ2-7. The germline CDR1 and CDR2 sequences are MDHEN and SYDVKM. The CDR3 runs 13 residues. The CDR3 coding sequence is TGTGCCAGCACCGCCCCTGACGCGTACGAGCAGTACTTC. Its translation: CASTAPDAYEQYF.

The chain couples TRBV6-5 to TRBJ1-1, with D perhaps TRBD1 (6 bases). The CDR3 runs 15 residues. CDR1 and CDR2 from the germline V gene are MNHEY and SVGAGI. V was trimmed by 8 bases and J by 4 bases, leaving 20 bases between them. CDR3 region: CASATGRLLVTEAFF. In DNA, the CDR3 is TGTGCCAGCGCTACAGGGCGCCTACTTGTCACTGAAGCTTTCTTT.

The table lists this clonotype with a few counts. The chain joins TRBV12-3 or TRBV12-4 to TRBJ1-1, with D maybe TRBD1 (5 bases). Trimming took off 6 bases at V and 7 bases at J, with 18 bases between the two ends. The CDR3 totals 14 residues. CDR3 region: CASSLKVDSYEAFF. CDR3 bases: TGTGCCAGCAGCTTAAAAGTCGACAGTTATGAAGCTTTCTTT.

The V and J genes are TRBV7-2 and TRBJ2-3, with TRBD2 matching over 12 bases. The ends lost 1 base at V and 0 bases at J; junction bases unmatched: 2. Germline loops: CDR1 SGHTA, CDR2 FQGNSA. CDR3 length: 17 amino acids. The DNA for the CDR3 is TGTGCCAGCAGCTTAGGACTAGCGGGAGAGAGCACAGATACGCAGTATTTT. Protein: CASSLGLAGESTDTQYF.

The V and J genes are TRBV3-1 and TRBJ2-7; perhaps TRBD2 as D (5 bases). The J call may be mistaken, given a closer DNA end match to TRBJ2-5. There are 16 residues in the CDR3. From germline, CDR1 is LGHDT and CDR2 YNNKEL (reference sequence). Here the CDR3 reads CASSQEAVNRAETQYF. CDR3 coding DNA: TGTGCCAGCAGCCAAGAAGCGGTGAACCGAGCGGAGACCCAGTACTTC.

The chain couples TRBV28 to TRBJ2-5; the match to TRBD1 covers 9 bases. Germline-derived CDR1 and CDR2 are MDHEN and SYDVKM. This CDR3 comprises 15 residues. The J segment lost 0 bases and the V segment lost 6 bases, leaving 5 bases of the junction unmatched. DNA of the CDR3: TGTGCCAGCAGAGGGACAGGGCAGTACCAAGAGACCCAGTACTTC. Translation gives CASRGTGQYQETQYF.

The chain employs TRBV7-8 and TRBJ1-1, with TRBD1 matching 7 bases. CDR1 SGHVS and CDR2 FQNEAQ come from the germline V gene. The CDR3 covers 13 residues. The V and J ends lost 5 bases and 4 bases, in that order; junction bases with no gene match: 4. CDR3 DNA: TGTGCCAGCAGCCTGGGGACAGTCACTGAAGCTTTCTTT. Translation: CASSLGTVTEAFF. Looking up the rest from reference TRBV7-8 and TRBJ1-1 gives the full variable domain: GAGVSQSPRYKVAKRGQDVALRCDPISGHVSLFWYQQALGQGPEFLTYFQNEAQLDKSGLPSDRFFAERPEGSVSTLKIQRTQQEDSAVYLCASSLGTVTEAFFGQGTRLTVV.

V usage is TRBV30 and J usage is TRBJ2-5; D is possibly TRBD1 (5 bases). V shed 4 bases and J shed 5 bases, with 14 bases lying between them. Germline V CDR1 and CDR2: GTSNPN, SVGIG (reference sequence). The CDR3 is 13 residues long. CDR3 region: CAWTKGQGETQYF. In DNA form, the CDR3 reads TGTGCCTGGACAAAGGGGCAAGGGGAGACCCAGTACTTC.

V usage is TRBV5-1 and J usage is TRBJ2-7; D gene unclear. This CDR3 has 13 amino acids. The germline gives CDR1 SGHRS, CDR2 YFSETQ. Trimming took off 0 bases at V and 7 bases at J, with 11 bases between the two ends. CDR3 coding DNA: TGCGCCAGCAGCTTGGACACCTACAATGAGCAGTACTTC. Its translation is CASSLDTYNEQYF.

The chain is built from TRBV10-3 and TRBJ1-2; D perhaps matches TRBD1 (5 bases). V gave up 6 bases and J gave up 4 bases, with 9 bases separating them. The CDR3 length is 12 residues. Germline V gene data show CDR1 as ENHRY and CDR2 as SYGVKD. The CDR3 region is CAISRDSYGYTF. CDR3 sequence (DNA): TGTGCCATCAGCCGGGACTCCTATGGCTACACCTTC.

V usage is TRBV7-2 and J usage is TRBJ1-1; TRBD1 matches 7 bases. Losses at the gene ends were 6 bases for V and 1 base for J; bases not matched to a gene: 8. The CDR3 spans 15 residues. Germline CDR1 SGHTA, CDR2 FQGNSA. The CDR3 DNA reads as TGTGCCAGCAGATTCCAGGGGGGGGGGAACACTGAAGCTTTCTTT. The encoded protein is CASRFQGGGNTEAFF.

This rearrangement joins TRBV4-3 to TRBJ2-3; a possible D gene is TRBD1 (6 bases). With 1 base removed from V and 2 bases from J, the gap between germline ends came to 13 bases. Germline V gene sequence: CDR1 LGHNA, CDR2 YSLEER. This CDR3 is 16 amino acids long. The CDR3, as DNA: TGCGCCAGCAGCCAAGCAGAGGGACACAACACAGATACGCAGTATTTT. Residues: CASSQAEGHNTDTQYF.

This clonotype was observed a handful of times. V and J are TRBV29-1 and TRBJ2-5, with TRBD1 identical over 7 bases. CDR1 is SQVTM and CDR2 is ANQGSEA in the germline V gene. This CDR3 is 14 amino acids long. With V trimmed by 6 bases and J by 5 bases, 12 bases remained unmatched. CDR3 in amino acids: CSVADRRKTETQYF. In DNA form, the CDR3 reads TGCAGCGTCGCGGACAGGAGGAAAACGGAGACCCAGTACTTC.